The 23 T cell receptor beta chains below come from one sample, sequenced in a study of blood T cells in healthy people across ages. Then a second PCR, running about 6 to 12 cycles, was carried out with a sample-barcoded 5' primer and a J-beta primer mix. TCRdb re-called the 5' RACE reads with MiXCR, one entry per CDR3 protein. The data show 270,000 or so distinct CDR3 sequences, 25% to 30% seen once. The sample consisted of blood. The source of these receptors is a woman in her 70s in good health.

This chain links TRBV3-1 with TRBJ2-6; TRBD2 is a possible D gene (5 bases). The length of the CDR3 is 15 residues. Germline V gene data show CDR1 as LGHDT and CDR2 as YNNKEL (reference sequence). Trimming removed 0 bases at V and 4 bases at J, with 7 bases between. As DNA, the CDR3 is TGTGCCAGCAGCCAAGAGAGGGTAGGGGCCAACGTCCTGACTTTC. Its protein product is CASSQERVGANVLTF.

The chain couples TRBV29-1 to TRBJ1-4; 7 bases match TRBD1. The V and J ends lost 4 bases and 0 bases, in that order; junction bases with no gene match: 2. Germline CDR1 is SQVTM and CDR2 is ANQGSEA. This CDR3 spans 14 amino acids. This chain's CDR3 is CSVAQGATNEKLFF. The DNA for the CDR3 is TGCAGCGTTGCGCAGGGGGCAACTAATGAAAAACTGTTTTTT.

The gene calls are TRBV6-5 and TRBJ1-4; TRBD1 matches 7 bases. The V gene's germline CDR1 is MNHEY and CDR2 SVGAGI. The CDR3 runs 15 residues. V was clipped by 3 bases and J by 4 bases; unmatched bases: 5. The CDR3: CASSYKGQFNEKLFF. The CDR3 nucleotides are TGTGCCAGCAGTTATAAGGGACAGTTTAATGAAAAACTGTTTTTT.

There are a few counts of this clonotype. The CDR3 coding sequence is TGCAGCGTTGGAAAGCGGGAGTCTGTCGGGGAGCTGTTTTTT. This codes for CSVGKRESVGELFF. This chain links TRBV29-1 with TRBJ2-2; TRBD2 matches at 8 bases. The CDR3 extends over 14 amino acids. V gave up 4 bases and J gave up 7 bases; unmatched junction bases: 8. CDR1 and CDR2 (germline): SQVTM, ANQGSEA.

The chain employs TRBV20-1 and TRBJ2-1; 10 positions agree with TRBD2. Trimming at V came to 1 base and at J to 0 bases, leaving 12 bases not matched to a gene. The CDR3 contains 19 residues. Germline V gene lookup returns CDR1 DFQATT and CDR2 SNEGSKA (reference sequence). Here the CDR3 DNA reads TGCAGTGCTAGAGCGGCTAGCGGGAGAGTGGGGAGCTCCTACAATGAGCAGTTCTTC. It is translated as CSARAASGRVGSSYNEQFF.

This clonotype was picked up a small number of times. The rearrangement joins TRBV5-4 to TRBJ2-3, with a tentative D call TRBD1 (6 bases). The V and J ends lost 2 bases and 0 bases respectively, with 7 bases between them. CDR3 length: 14 residues. Germline-derived CDR1 and CDR2 are SGHNT and YYREEE (reference sequence). CDR3 sequence (DNA): TGTGCCAGCAGCTTCCAGGGGAGCACAGATACGCAGTATTTT. Protein product: CASSFQGSTDTQYF.

This rearrangement joins TRBV11-2 to TRBJ2-5; tentatively, D is TRBD1 or TRBD2 (5 bases each). CDR1 and CDR2 (germline): SGHAT, FQNNGV. The ends were cut back, 5 bases at V and 5 bases at J, with 18 bases in the middle. The CDR3 runs to 15 residues. The CDR3 sequence is CASSRAWGSGETQYF. CDR3 in DNA: TGTGCCAGCAGCCGCGCATGGGGGTCCGGGGAGACCCAGTACTTC.

The rearrangement links TRBV3-1 to TRBJ1-1; D is unresolved. V lost 1 base and J lost 6, with 3 bases in between. The CDR3 length is 11 residues. Germline CDR1 and CDR2: LGHDT and YNNKEL (reference sequence). Written as DNA, the CDR3 is TGTGCCAGCAGCCAAGTTTCTGAAGCTTTCTTT. It encodes CASSQVSEAFF.

The chain recombines TRBV20-1 with TRBJ1-4, with D uncertain. Germline V gene sequence: CDR1 DFQATT, CDR2 SNEGSKA (reference sequence). This CDR3 contains 13 residues. The ends were cut back, 5 bases at V and 8 bases at J, with 15 bases in the middle. The CDR3 is CSAAGLGSEKLFF. The CDR3, as DNA: TGCAGTGCTGCGGGCCTTGGGTCCGAAAAACTGTTTTTT.

This clonotype was counted at least ten times. The genes are TRBV27 and TRBJ1-5; D is perhaps TRBD1 (6 bases). The CDR3 consists of 15 residues. Trimming shortened V by 2 bases and J by 0 bases, and 8 bases separated the two germline ends. Germline loops: CDR1 MNHEY, CDR2 SMNVEV (reference sequence). CDR3 in DNA: TGTGCCAGCAGTTTAGTCAGGGGTAGCAATCAGCCCCAGCATTTT. This encodes CASSLVRGSNQPQHF.

For this clonotype: Being one base from a much bigger clone, this may be a read error. The rearrangement uses TRBV4-1 and TRBJ2-2; 9 bases align to TRBD1. The CDR3 totals 16 residues. CDR1 MGHRA and CDR2 YSYEKL come from the germline V gene. CDR3: CACSQVPGQGTGELFF. CDR3 nucleotide sequence: TGCGCCTGCAGCCAAGTACCGGGACAGGGCACCGGGGAGCTGTTTTTT.

V gene TRBV10-3 combines with J gene TRBJ2-5; D unclear. V was clipped by 2 bases and J by 5 bases, with 3 bases between them. This CDR3 is 11 amino acids long. Germline-derived CDR1 and CDR2 are ENHRY and SYGVKD. The CDR3 protein is CAISERETQYF. The CDR3 bases are TGTGCCATCAGTGAGCGTGAGACCCAGTACTTC.

This clonotype was seen ten or more times. This rearrangement joins TRBV7-2 to TRBJ2-1; D perhaps matches TRBD1 (6 bases). The germline CDR1 and CDR2 sequences are SGHTA and FQGNSA. The CDR3 covers 14 residues. V shed 5 bases and J shed 8 bases, with 16 bases lying between them. CDR3 coding DNA: TGTGCCAGCAGCCAACTGGGGGCGCGGGATGAGCAGTTCTTC. Translating it yields CASSQLGARDEQFF.

This clonotype showed up just a few times. V and J are TRBV5-6 and TRBJ2-2; the match to TRBD2 covers 7 bases. The CDR3 is made up of 15 amino acids. With 0 bases clipped from V and 5 bases from J, the junction kept 4 bases outside the gene matches. Germline CDR1 SGHDT, CDR2 YYEEEE. The CDR3 coding sequence is TGTGCCAGCAGCTTGGAGGGGAGGGCGACCGGGGAGCTGTTTTTT. Amino acids: CASSLEGRATGELFF.

A single count supports this clonotype. A much more abundant neighbour one base away suggests this may be a read error. The genes are TRBV20-1 and TRBJ2-1; no reliable D call. Germline-derived CDR1 and CDR2 are DFQATT and SNEGSKA (reference sequence). V was cut by 4 bases and J by 6 bases, with 13 bases left in between. CDR3 length equals 13 residues. The CDR3 sequence is CSATGPASNEQFF. The CDR3 coding sequence is TGCAGTGCTACTGGACCAGCCTCCAATGAGCAGTTCTTC.

This clonotype was recorded at least ten times. V and J are TRBV7-9 and TRBJ2-7; possible D gene TRBD1, 6 bases. Germline-derived CDR1 and CDR2 are SEHNR and FQNEAQ (reference sequence). The germline V and J ends were trimmed by 1 base and 7 bases, with 11 bases remaining between them. CDR3 length: 13 residues. Written as DNA, the CDR3 is TGTGCCAGCAGCTTAGGCCAGGGGATAGAGCAGTACTTC. Translation: CASSLGQGIEQYF.

The chain carries TRBV2 and TRBJ1-5, with a possible D match to TRBD1 (5 bases). Trimming removed 0 bases from V and 4 bases from J, with 16 bases in between. The germline V gene encodes CDR1 SNHLY and CDR2 FYNNEI. The CDR3 runs to 17 residues. CDR3 nucleotide sequence: TGTGCCAGCAGTGAAGCTGCGGGGCTTTGGGGTAATCAGCCCCAGCATTTT. Its translation: CASSEAAGLWGNQPQHF.

This clonotype was counted many times. V usage is TRBV27 and J usage is TRBJ2-4; 9 bases are a match to TRBD1. The V gene end was trimmed by 7 bases and the J gene end by 6 bases; junction bases not matched to a gene: 7. CDR1 is MNHEY and CDR2 is SMNVEV in the germline V gene (reference sequence). The CDR3 contains 14 residues. The CDR3 DNA sequence: TGTGCCAGCACTTCCGGGACAGGGATAAACATTCAGTACTTC. Its protein is CASTSGTGINIQYF.

This clonotype was seen a few times. The chain couples TRBV6-5 to TRBJ2-3, with D maybe TRBD1 (6 bases). This CDR3 is built from 14 residues. Germline CDR1 and CDR2: MNHEY and SVGAGI. V shed 0 bases and J shed 10 bases, with 14 bases lying between them. The CDR3 here is CASSYSTVGAPQYF. The CDR3 DNA reads as TGTGCCAGCAGTTACTCAACGGTGGGGGCTCCGCAGTATTTT.

This clonotype was observed a handful of times. The rearrangement links TRBV5-1 to TRBJ2-7, with D possibly being TRBD2 (6 bases). CDR1 is SGHRS, CDR2 YFSETQ, per germline. CDR3 length: 13 amino acids. V lost 6 bases to trimming and J lost 2 bases, with 12 bases between them. CDR3 nucleotide sequence: TGCGCCAGCAAGGAAGGGGAGGCCTACGAGCAGTACTTC. Encoded protein: CASKEGEAYEQYF.

The rearrangement uses TRBV6-5 and TRBJ2-1; 8 bases are shared with TRBD2. Trimming removed 2 bases from V and 0 bases from J; junction bases left unmatched: 3. The CDR3 consists of 16 residues. Germline V gene sequence: CDR1 MNHEY, CDR2 SVGAGI. Here the CDR3 DNA reads TGTGCCAGCAGTTACAGTAGCGGGGCCTCCTACAATGAGCAGTTCTTC. Amino acids: CASSYSSGASYNEQFF.

This chain joins TRBV28 and TRBJ1-1; no clear D. This CDR3 is built from 12 residues. The V gene's germline CDR1 is MDHEN and CDR2 SYDVKM. Trimming left V 5 bases short and J 11 bases short, with 15 bases between. In DNA form, the CDR3 reads TGTGCCAGCAGTCTGCTAAACTCCGGGGCTTTCTTT. It encodes CASSLLNSGAFF.

The V gene is TRBV24-1, the J gene TRBJ2-3; 13 nucleotides agree with TRBD2. CDR1 KGHDR and CDR2 SFDVKD come from the germline V gene. V lost 3 bases and J lost 4; bases outside the gene matches: 3. CDR3 length: 16 amino acids. The CDR3 coding sequence is TGTGCCACCAGTGATACTAGCGGGAGGGCCGCAGATACGCAGTATTTT. Translated, it gives CATSDTSGRAADTQYF.